The 8 T cell receptor beta chains in this list originate from one sample, sequenced in a study of identifying expanded T cells in peripheral blood. The repertoire was sequenced with immunoSEQ multiplex PCR; TCRdb's copy has only in-frame clones and lacks some. The sample carries over 100,000 clones, about 87% recorded once. Material: blood. Receptor source: a person aged 18 to 70 in good health.

V is TRBV7-6 and J is TRBJ2-1; 8 bases are shared with TRBD2. Losses at the gene ends were 1 base for V and 6 bases for J; bases not matched to a gene: 14. Germline CDR1 SGHVS, CDR2 FNYEAQ. The length of the CDR3 is 18 residues. Here the CDR3 reads CASSLDFPSGSRVNEQFF. The CDR3 DNA is TGTGCCAGCAGCTTAGATTTCCCCAGCGGGAGTCGGGTCAATGAGCAGTTCTTC. Together with reference TRBV7-6 and TRBJ2-1, the CDR3 gives the full variable domain: GAGVSQSPRYKVTKRGQDVALRCDPISGHVSLYWYRQALGQGPEFLTYFNYEAQQDKSGLPNDRFSAERPEGSISTLTIQRTEQRDSAMYRCASSLDFPSGSRVNEQFFGPGTRLTVL.

V usage is TRBV6-5 and J usage is TRBJ2-7; D is unresolved. Looked up from germline, CDR1 is MNHEY and CDR2 is SVGAGI. The CDR3 loop spans 13 amino acids. Trimming took off 4 bases at V and 0 bases at J, with 7 bases between the two ends. The CDR3 loop reads CASSWKSSYEQYF. The CDR3 nucleotides read TGTGCCAGCAGTTGGAAGTCCTCCTACGAGCAGTACTTC.

V and J are TRBV28 and TRBJ2-7; possible D gene TRBD1, 6 bases. Germline CDR1 and CDR2: MDHEN and SYDVKM. V lost 3 bases, J lost 4 bases, and 10 bases lay in between. The CDR3 length is 13 residues. The CDR3 region has the DNA TGTGCCAGCAGTTTTATCCAGGGGTACGAGCAGTACTTC. Its translation is CASSFIQGYEQYF.

The chain joins TRBV6-6 to TRBJ2-7, with 11 positions matching TRBD2. J gave up 4 bases and V 6 bases, and 8 bases lay outside the gene matches. Looked up from germline, CDR1 is MNHNY and CDR2 is SVGAGI (reference sequence). The CDR3 runs to 15 residues. The CDR3 loop is CASRTGASGGYEQYF. In DNA, the CDR3 is TGTGCCAGCAGAACGGGGGCTAGCGGGGGGTACGAGCAGTACTTC.

This clone was picked up one time. The chain links TRBV5-1 to TRBJ2-3, with D possibly being TRBD1 or TRBD2 (5 bases each). Germline lookup yields CDR1 SGHRS and CDR2 YFSETQ. V shed 3 bases and J shed 3 bases, with 17 bases lying between them. The CDR3 is 16 amino acids. The CDR3 loop is CASSWTGTYATDTQYF. The CDR3 DNA is TGCGCCAGCAGCTGGACCGGGACCTACGCAACAGATACGCAGTATTTT.

The chain joins TRBV11-2 to TRBJ1-2; no firm D call. The germline V gene has CDR1 SGHAT and CDR2 FQNNGV. CDR3 length: 17 amino acids. V dropped 2 bases and J dropped 4 bases, with 20 bases sitting between them. The CDR3 nucleotides read TGTGCCAGCAGCTTAACCCAAAATCCGGTCAGCACCTATGGCTACACCTTC. Protein: CASSLTQNPVSTYGYTF.

This clone was seen ten or more times. CDR3 residues: CASSLTGGGTEAFF. The CDR3 region has the DNA TGTGCCAGCAGCTTAACAGGGGGCGGGACTGAAGCTTTCTTT. The chain employs TRBV7-9 and TRBJ1-1; TRBD1 agrees at 9 bases. Per the germline V gene, CDR1 is SEHNR and CDR2 is FQNEAQ (reference sequence). This CDR3 region has 14 residues. V lost 2 bases to trimming and J lost 5 bases; unmatched junction nucleotides: 3. The full variable domain, with the rest looked up from reference TRBV7-9 and TRBJ1-1, is DTGVSQNPRHKITKRGQNVTFRCDPISEHNRLYWYRQTLGQGPEFLTYFQNEAQLEKSRLLSDRFSAERPKGSFSTLEIQRTEQGDSAMYLCASSLTGGGTEAFFGQGTRLTVV.

The chain couples TRBV29-1 to TRBJ1-2, with D possibly matching TRBD1 (6 bases). The CDR3 runs to 13 residues. In germline, CDR1 is SQVTM, CDR2 ANQGSEA. Trimming removed 7 bases from V and 7 bases from J, with 19 bases in between. CDR3 amino acids: CSAHGGRLGGYTF. The CDR3 region has the DNA TGCAGCGCCCATGGGGGGCGTTTAGGTGGCTACACCTTC.